Listed below are T cell receptor beta chains from one sample, sequenced in a study of Tregs in tolerant kidney transplant recipients. The repertoire was sequenced with immunoSEQ multiplex PCR; TCRdb's copy has only in-frame clones and lacks some. The sample shows about 88,000 clones, more than 90% of them seen only once. The sequenced sample consisted of CD8+ T cells from blood. These receptors came from a human donor in good health. Both conserved end residues are part of each CDR3. A D gene is named only where the DNA matches it firmly. Size is omitted from some rows. Given values are once, few, many or a class for expanded clones.

TRBJ2-3	-	-	TRBV7-9	CASSWGPSDTQYF	TGTGCCAGCAGCTGGGGACCTTCGGATACGCAGTATTTT
TRBJ1-5	-	few	TRBV6-1	CASSEGGLESQPQHF	TGTGCCAGCAGTGAAGGGGGGCTGGAGTCTCAGCCCCAGCATTTT
TRBJ2-7	-	-	TRBV5-6	CASMDGFGNYEQYF	TGTGCCAGCATGGACGGGTTCGGAAACTACGAGCAGTACTTC
TRBJ2-3	-	-	TRBV5-4	CASSFQARAQYF	TGTGCCAGCAGCTTCCAGGCAAGGGCGCAGTATTTT
TRBJ2-7	TRBD2	-	TRBV6-1	CASSGRAGVDEQYF	TGTGCCAGCAGTGGAAGAGCGGGAGTCGACGAGCAGTACTTC
TRBJ2-1	-	-	TRBV10-2	CASSENYGQGQFF	TGCGCCAGCAGTGAGAACTACGGACAAGGGCAGTTCTTC
TRBJ2-7	-	-	TRBV10-3	CAISDGGGVYEQYF	TGTGCCATCAGTGACGGTGGTGGGGTCTACGAGCAGTACTTC
TRBJ2-1	-	-	TRBV25-1	CASSEYGDEQFF	TGTGCCAGCAGTGAATATGGGGATGAGCAGTTCTTC
TRBJ1-4	-	-	TRBV7-9	CASLGEMTNEKLFF	TGTGCCAGCTTGGGGGAGATGACTAATGAAAAACTGTTTTTT
TRBJ2-1	TRBD1	-	TRBV4-1	CASSPSGTGGTEQFF	TGCGCCAGCAGCCCTTCTGGGACAGGTGGGACTGAGCAGTTCTTC
TRBJ2-7	-	-	TRBV19	CASSLSSGSPYEQYF	TGTGCCAGTAGTCTCTCTTCCGGGAGCCCCTACGAGCAGTACTTC
TRBJ2-7	-	-	TRBV5-4	CASSLGVNYEQYF	TGTGCCAGCAGCTTGGGGGTCAACTACGAGCAGTACTTC
TRBJ1-1	-	-	TRBV7-9	CASSPVMNTEAFF	TGTGCCAGCAGCCCCGTCATGAACACTGAAGCTTTCTTT
TRBJ2-1	TRBD2	-	TRBV6-1	CASGTSGSYNEQFF	TGTGCCAGCGGGACTAGCGGCTCCTACAATGAGCAGTTCTTC
TRBJ2-5	-	-	TRBV27	CASSFTGTPTQETQYF	TGTGCCAGCAGTTTCACCGGGACACCTACCCAAGAGACCCAGTACTTC
TRBJ2-1	-	few	TRBV19	CASSIDSGLYNEQFF	TGTGCCAGTAGTATAGATTCGGGACTCTACAATGAGCAGTTCTTC
TRBJ1-1	-	once	TRBV2	CATKDGRGADTEAFF	TGTGCCACAAAAGACGGGAGGGGCGCAGACACTGAAGCTTTCTTT
TRBJ1-4	-	-	TRBV2	CASSRGSASTNEKLFF	TGTGCCAGCAGCCGTGGGTCGGCTTCAACTAATGAAAAACTGTTTTTT
TRBJ1-3	TRBD1	-	TRBV9	CASSKEGQGTANTIYF	TGTGCCAGCAGCAAAGAAGGACAGGGGACCGCAAACACCATATATTTT
TRBJ2-7	TRBD2	once	TRBV4-1	CASSQDLLAGVHEQYF	TGCGCCAGCAGCCAAGATTTACTAGCGGGAGTTCACGAGCAGTACTTC
TRBJ2-3	TRBD2	-	TRBV6-1	CASREGGTSMSDTQYF	TGTGCCAGCAGGGAAGGCGGGACTAGTATGTCAGATACGCAGTATTTT
TRBJ2-5	TRBD2	-	TRBV5-1	CASRRTSGYQETQYF	TGCGCCAGCAGGCGGACTAGCGGTTACCAAGAGACCCAGTACTTC
TRBJ2-7	-	-	TRBV27	CASSLSARHEQYF	TGTGCCAGCAGTTTATCGGCTAGACACGAGCAGTACTTC
TRBJ2-1	TRBD2	-	TRBV4-2	CASSQLRTGTSLINEQFF	TGTGCCAGCAGCCAACTCCGGACCGGGACTAGCTTAATCAATGAGCAGTTCTTC
TRBJ1-2	-	-	TRBV14	CASSPLSVHYGYTF	TGTGCCAGCAGCCCCTTATCAGTACACTATGGCTACACCTTC
TRBJ2-7	TRBD2	-	TRBV27	CASKGGRARYEQYF	TGTGCCAGCAAGGGCGGGAGGGCCAGATACGAGCAGTACTTC
TRBJ2-2	-	-	TRBV5-4	CASSFQGTNTGELFF	TGTGCCAGCAGCTTTCAGGGGACGAACACCGGGGAGCTGTTTTTT
TRBJ2-3	-	-	TRBV6-1	CASLFWRSTDTQYF	TGTGCCAGCCTTTTTTGGCGTTCCACAGATACGCAGTATTTT
TRBJ1-2	TRBD1	-	TRBV13	CASSLGWQGGGYTF	TGTGCCAGCAGCTTAGGTTGGCAGGGGGGCGGCTACACCTTC
TRBJ2-6	-	many	TRBV4-1	CASSQSSGTGANVLTF	TGCGCCAGCAGCCAGAGTTCGGGGACTGGGGCCAACGTCCTGACTTTC
TRBJ2-4	TRBD1	-	TRBV7-9	CASSNRDSKPEAKNIQYF	TGTGCCAGCAGCAACCGGGACAGCAAGCCGGAGGCCAAAAACATTCAGTACTTC
TRBJ1-1	-	-	TRBV27	CASSLRRGGTEAFF	TGTGCCAGCAGTTTAAGGAGAGGAGGCACTGAAGCTTTCTTT
TRBJ2-1	-	-	TRBV5-6	CASSSDVIYNEQFF	TGTGCCAGCAGCTCCGACGTGATCTACAATGAGCAGTTCTTC
TRBJ2-1	TRBD2	-	TRBV7-2	CASSLVRGGRYNEQFF	TGTGCCAGCAGCTTAGTACGCGGGGGGCGATACAATGAGCAGTTCTTC